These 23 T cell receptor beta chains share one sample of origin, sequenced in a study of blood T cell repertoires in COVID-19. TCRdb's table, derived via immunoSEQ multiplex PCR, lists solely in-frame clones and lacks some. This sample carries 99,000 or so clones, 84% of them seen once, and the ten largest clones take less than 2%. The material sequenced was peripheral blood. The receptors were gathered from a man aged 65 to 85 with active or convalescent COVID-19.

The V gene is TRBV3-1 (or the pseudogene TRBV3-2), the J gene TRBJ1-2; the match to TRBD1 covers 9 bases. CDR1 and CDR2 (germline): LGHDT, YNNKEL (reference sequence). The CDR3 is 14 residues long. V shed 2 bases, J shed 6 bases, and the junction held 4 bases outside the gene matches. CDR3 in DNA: TGTGCCAGCAGCCAACACGGGACAGGGAATGGCTACACCTTC. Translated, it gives CASSQHGTGNGYTF.

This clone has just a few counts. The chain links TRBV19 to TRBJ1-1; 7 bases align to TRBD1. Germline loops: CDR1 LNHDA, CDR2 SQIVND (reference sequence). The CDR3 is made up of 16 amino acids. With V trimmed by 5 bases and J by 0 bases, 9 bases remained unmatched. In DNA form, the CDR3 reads TGTGCCAGTAGTCCCCTGGGACAGCCGCTGAACACTGAAGCTTTCTTT. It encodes CASSPLGQPLNTEAFF. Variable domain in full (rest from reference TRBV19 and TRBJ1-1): DGGITQSPKYLFRKEGQNVTLSCEQNLNHDAMYWYRQDPGQGLRLIYYSQIVNDFQKGDIAEGYSVSREKKESFPLTVTSAQKNPTAFYLCASSPLGQPLNTEAFFGQGTRLTVV.

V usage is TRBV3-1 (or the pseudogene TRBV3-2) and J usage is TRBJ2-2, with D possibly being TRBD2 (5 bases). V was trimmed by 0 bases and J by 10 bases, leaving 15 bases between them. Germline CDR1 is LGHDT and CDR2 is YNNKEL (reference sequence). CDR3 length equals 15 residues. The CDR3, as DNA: TGTGCCAGCAGCCAAGATTCAAGAGGGCTCGTGGAGCTGTTTTTT. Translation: CASSQDSRGLVELFF.

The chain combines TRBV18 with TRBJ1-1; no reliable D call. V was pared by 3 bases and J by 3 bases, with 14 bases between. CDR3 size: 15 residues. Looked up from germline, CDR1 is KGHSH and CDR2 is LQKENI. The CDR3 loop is CASSPREGIHTEAFF. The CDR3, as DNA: TGTGCCAGCTCACCTCGGGAGGGAATTCACACTGAAGCTTTCTTT.

CDR3 protein: CASSYLDRDNSPLHF. DNA for the CDR3: TGTGCCAGCAGCTACTTAGACAGAGATAATTCACCCCTCCACTTT. The genes are TRBV5-6 and TRBJ1-6; a possible D gene is TRBD1 (5 bases). V was shortened by 3 bases and J by 5 bases, with 12 bases between the two germline ends. The CDR3 has 15 amino acids. The germline gives CDR1 SGHDT, CDR2 YYEEEE.

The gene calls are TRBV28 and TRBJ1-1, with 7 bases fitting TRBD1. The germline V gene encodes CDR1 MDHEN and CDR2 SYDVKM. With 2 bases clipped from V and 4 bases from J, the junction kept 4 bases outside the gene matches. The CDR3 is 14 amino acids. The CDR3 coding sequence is TGTGCCAGCAGTTTAAGGACAGGTTTCACTGAAGCTTTCTTT. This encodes CASSLRTGFTEAFF.

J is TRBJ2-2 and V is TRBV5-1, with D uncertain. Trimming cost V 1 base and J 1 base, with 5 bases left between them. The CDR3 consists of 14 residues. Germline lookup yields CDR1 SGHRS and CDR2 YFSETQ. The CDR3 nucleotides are TGCGCCAGCAGCTTGTTTCGGAACACCGGGGAGCTGTTTTTT. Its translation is CASSLFRNTGELFF.

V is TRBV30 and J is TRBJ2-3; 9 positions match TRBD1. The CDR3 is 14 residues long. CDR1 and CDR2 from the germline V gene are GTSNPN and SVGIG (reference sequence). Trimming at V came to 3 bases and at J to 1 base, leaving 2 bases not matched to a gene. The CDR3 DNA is TGTGCCTGGAGGGACAGGGGTGGCACAGATACGCAGTATTTT. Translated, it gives CAWRDRGGTDTQYF.

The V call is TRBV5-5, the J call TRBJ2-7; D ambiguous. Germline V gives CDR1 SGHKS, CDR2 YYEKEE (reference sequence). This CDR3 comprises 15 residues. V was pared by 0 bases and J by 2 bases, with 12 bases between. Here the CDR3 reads CASSLAGSPAYEQYF. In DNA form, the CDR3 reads TGTGCCAGCAGCTTGGCCGGGTCCCCAGCCTACGAGCAGTACTTC.

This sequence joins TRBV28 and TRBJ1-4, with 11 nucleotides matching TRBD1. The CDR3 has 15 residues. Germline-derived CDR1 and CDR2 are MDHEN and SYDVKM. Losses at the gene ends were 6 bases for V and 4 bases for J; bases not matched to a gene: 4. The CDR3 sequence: CASRGTGGGNEKLFF. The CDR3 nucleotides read TGTGCCAGCAGAGGGACAGGGGGAGGTAATGAAAAACTGTTTTTT.

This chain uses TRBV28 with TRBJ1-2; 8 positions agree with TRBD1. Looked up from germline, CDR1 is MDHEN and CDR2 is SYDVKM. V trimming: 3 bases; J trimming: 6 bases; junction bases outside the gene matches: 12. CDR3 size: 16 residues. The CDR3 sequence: CASSFELPGGVDGYTF. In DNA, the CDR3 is TGTGCCAGCAGTTTCGAGCTCCCAGGGGGCGTTGATGGCTACACCTTC.

The CDR3 coding sequence is TGTGCCAGCAGCTTAATCCAGGGAGAGACCCAGTACTTC. Protein sequence: CASSLIQGETQYF. The rearrangement uses TRBV11-2 and TRBJ2-5; TRBD1 is a possible D gene (5 bases). CDR1 SGHAT and CDR2 FQNNGV come from the germline V gene. The CDR3 length is 13 residues. V was cut by 2 bases and J by 4 bases, with 8 bases left in between.

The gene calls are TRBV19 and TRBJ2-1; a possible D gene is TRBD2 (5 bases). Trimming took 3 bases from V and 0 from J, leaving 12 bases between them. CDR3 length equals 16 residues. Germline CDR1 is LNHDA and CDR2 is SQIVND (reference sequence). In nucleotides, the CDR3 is TGTGCCAGTAGTATTCCGGCCAGCGGCTCCTACAATGAGCAGTTCTTC. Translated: CASSIPASGSYNEQFF. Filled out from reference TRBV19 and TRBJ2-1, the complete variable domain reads DGGITQSPKYLFRKEGQNVTLSCEQNLNHDAMYWYRQDPGQGLRLIYYSQIVNDFQKGDIAEGYSVSREKKESFPLTVTSAQKNPTAFYLCASSIPASGSYNEQFFGPGTRLTVL.

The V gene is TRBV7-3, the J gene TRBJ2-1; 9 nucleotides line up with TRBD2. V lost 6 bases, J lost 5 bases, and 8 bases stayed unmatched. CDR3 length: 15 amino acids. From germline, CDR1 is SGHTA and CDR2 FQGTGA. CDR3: CASRALAGAHNEQFF. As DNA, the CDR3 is TGTGCCAGCAGAGCTTTAGCGGGGGCCCACAATGAGCAGTTCTTC.

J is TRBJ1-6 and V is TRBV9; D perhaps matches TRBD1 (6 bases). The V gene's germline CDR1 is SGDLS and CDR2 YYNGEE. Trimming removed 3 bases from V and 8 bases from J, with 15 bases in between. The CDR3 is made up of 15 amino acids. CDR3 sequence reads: CASSAQGRLDSPLHF. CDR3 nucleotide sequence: TGTGCCAGCAGCGCACAGGGACGGCTGGATTCACCCCTCCACTTT.

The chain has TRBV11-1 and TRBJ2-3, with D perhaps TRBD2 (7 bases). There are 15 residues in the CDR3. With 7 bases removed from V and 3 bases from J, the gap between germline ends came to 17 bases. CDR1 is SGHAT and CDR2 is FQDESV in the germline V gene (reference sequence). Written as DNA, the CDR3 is TGTGCCAGCACCCCTGGGAGGGGGAGGACAGATACGCAGTATTTT. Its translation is CASTPGRGRTDTQYF.

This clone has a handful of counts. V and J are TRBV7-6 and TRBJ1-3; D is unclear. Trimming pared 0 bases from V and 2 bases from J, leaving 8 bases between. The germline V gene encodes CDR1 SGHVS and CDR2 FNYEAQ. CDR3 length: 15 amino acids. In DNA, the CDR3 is TGTGCCAGCAGCTTAGCGCGAACTACTGGAAACACCATATATTTT. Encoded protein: CASSLARTTGNTIYF.

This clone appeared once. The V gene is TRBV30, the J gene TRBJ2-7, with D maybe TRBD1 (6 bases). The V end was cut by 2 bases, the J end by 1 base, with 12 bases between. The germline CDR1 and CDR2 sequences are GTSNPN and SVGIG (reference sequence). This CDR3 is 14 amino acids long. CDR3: CAWSSDSTSYEQYF. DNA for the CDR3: TGTGCCTGGAGTTCGGACAGTACTTCCTACGAGCAGTACTTC.

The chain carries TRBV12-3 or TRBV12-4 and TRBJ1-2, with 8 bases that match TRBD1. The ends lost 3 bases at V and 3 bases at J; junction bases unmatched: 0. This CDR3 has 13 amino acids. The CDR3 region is CASSLTGDYGYTF. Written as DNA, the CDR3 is TGTGCCAGCAGTTTGACAGGGGACTATGGCTACACCTTC.

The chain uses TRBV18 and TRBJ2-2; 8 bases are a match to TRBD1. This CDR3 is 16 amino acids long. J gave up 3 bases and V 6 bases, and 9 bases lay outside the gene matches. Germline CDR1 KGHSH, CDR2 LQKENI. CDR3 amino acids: CASSGGQGGDTGELFF. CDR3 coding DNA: TGTGCCAGCTCTGGCGGACAGGGCGGCGACACCGGGGAGCTGTTTTTT.

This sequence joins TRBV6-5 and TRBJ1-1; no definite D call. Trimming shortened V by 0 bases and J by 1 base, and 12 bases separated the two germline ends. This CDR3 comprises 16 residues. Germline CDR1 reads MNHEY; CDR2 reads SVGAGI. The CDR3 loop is CASSYSRSPSNTEAFF. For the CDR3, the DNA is TGTGCCAGCAGTTACTCCAGGTCACCATCGAACACTGAAGCTTTCTTT.

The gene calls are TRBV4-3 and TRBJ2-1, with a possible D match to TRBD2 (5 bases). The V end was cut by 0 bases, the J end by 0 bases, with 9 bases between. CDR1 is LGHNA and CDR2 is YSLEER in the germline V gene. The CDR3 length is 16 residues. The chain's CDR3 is CASSQDWRSSYNEQFF. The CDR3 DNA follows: TGCGCCAGCAGCCAAGATTGGAGGAGCTCCTACAATGAGCAGTTCTTC.

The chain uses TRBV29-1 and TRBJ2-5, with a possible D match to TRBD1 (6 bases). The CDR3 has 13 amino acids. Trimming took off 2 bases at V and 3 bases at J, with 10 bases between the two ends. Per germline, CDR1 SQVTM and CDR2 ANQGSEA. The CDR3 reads CSVERAGEETQYF. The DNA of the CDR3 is TGCAGCGTTGAACGGGCAGGGGAAGAGACCCAGTACTTC.